The rows below give T cell receptor beta chains drawn from one sample of a study of response to subunit inactivated influenza vaccine. TCRdb analysed the RT-PCR reads with MiXCR anew, one entry per CDR3 protein. The sample contains about 540,000 distinct CDR3 sequences, roughly 25% of which appear only once. This sample also belongs to another study, concerning T cells expressing NK-cell markers.

The input for sequencing was CD4+ T cells sorted from PBMCs, taken roughly 12 days after vaccination. All receptors derive from a man in his fifties who received an inactivated influenza vaccine. The CDR3 runs from the conserved cysteine through the conserved F or W. D genes are given only for firm matches. Rows may omit the clone size; those that give it use once, few, many or a size class.

size: few
J: TRBJ2-3
V: TRBV10-3
length: 16
D: NA
DNA: TGTGCCATCAAGGGGGCACGGGGGGAAAGCACAGATACGCAGTATTTT
CDR3: CAIKGARGESTDTQYF

size: NA
J: TRBJ2-7
V: TRBV5-6
length: 15
D: NA
DNA: TGTGCCAGCAGCCCCAGGACCGGACGTTCCTACGAGCAGTACTTC
CDR3: CASSPRTGRSYEQYF

size: few
J: TRBJ2-1
V: TRBV20-1
length: 19
D: TRBD2
DNA: TGCAGTGCTAGAGATCGTGGACTAGCGGGAGGGGGGTCCTACAATGAGCAGTTCTTC
CDR3: CSARDRGLAGGGSYNEQFF

size: NA
J: TRBJ2-3
V: TRBV7-2
length: 14
D: NA
DNA: TGTGCCAGCAGCTCCCTGGGAGGTCTGGGTACGCAGTATTTT
CDR3: CASSSLGGLGTQYF

size: NA
J: TRBJ1-1
V: TRBV5-1
length: 15
D: TRBD1
DNA: TGCGCCAGCAGCCCCTGGACAGGGGGGGACATTGAAGCTTTCTTT
CDR3: CASSPWTGGDIEAFF

size: once
J: TRBJ2-1
V: TRBV20-1
length: 14
D: TRBD2
DNA: TGCAGTGCGCAAGCCGGGACTAGCGGACCAGAGCAGTTCTTC
CDR3: CSAQAGTSGPEQFF

size: NA
J: TRBJ2-1
V: TRBV20-1
length: 14
D: TRBD2
DNA: TGCAGTGCTGCTAACAGCGGGGGGGCGAATGAGCAGTTCTTC
CDR3: CSAANSGGANEQFF

size: NA
J: TRBJ1-2
V: TRBV4-3
length: 13
D: NA
DNA: TGCGCCAGCAGCCAAGATAGGGGCGAAGGCTACACCTTC
CDR3: CASSQDRGEGYTF

size: NA
J: TRBJ1-2
V: TRBV3-1
length: 13
D: NA
DNA: TGTGCCAGCAGCCAGGGGGGGGCCTATGGCTACACCTTC
CDR3: CASSQGGAYGYTF

size: NA
J: TRBJ1-1
V: TRBV9
length: 15
D: NA
DNA: TGTGCCAGCAGCGTAGATGGCTCCCTGAACACTGAAGCTTTCTTT
CDR3: CASSVDGSLNTEAFF

size: NA
J: TRBJ2-3
V: TRBV20-1
length: 16
D: TRBD2
DNA: TGCAGTGCCCCCCCGGGGGGGGATATAAGCACAGATACGCAGTATTTT
CDR3: CSAPPGGDISTDTQYF

size: few
J: TRBJ2-3
V: TRBV2
length: 13
D: NA
DNA: TGTGCCAGCACCGTCTGGGGCACAGATACGCAGTATTTT
CDR3: CASTVWGTDTQYF

size: NA
J: TRBJ2-4
V: TRBV4-3
length: 16
D: NA
DNA: TGCGCCAGCAGCCAACTATTACAGGGAGCCAAAAACATTCAGTACTTC
CDR3: CASSQLLQGAKNIQYF

size: NA
J: TRBJ2-1
V: TRBV3-1
length: 13
D: NA
DNA: TGTGCCAGCAGAGGGGCCCGGGGCAATGAGCAGTTCTTC
CDR3: CASRGARGNEQFF

size: NA
J: TRBJ2-1
V: TRBV7-2
length: 14
D: TRBD1
DNA: TGTGCCAGCAGCGACAGGGGGCTCTACAATGAGCAGTTCTTC
CDR3: CASSDRGLYNEQFF

size: few
J: TRBJ2-1
V: TRBV12-3/TRBV12-4
length: 12
D: NA
DNA: TGTGCCAGCACCCCGTCCGTCGGTGAGCAGTTCTTC
CDR3: CASTPSVGEQFF

size: few
J: TRBJ2-1
V: TRBV27
length: 13
D: TRBD2
DNA: TGTGCCAGCAGAGAGGGACTACCTAATGAGCAGTTCTTC
CDR3: CASREGLPNEQFF

size: few
J: TRBJ2-1
V: TRBV4-3
length: 14
D: NA
DNA: TGCGCCAGCAGCCAAGATAGAAGGGTTCCTGAGCAGTTCTTC
CDR3: CASSQDRRVPEQFF

size: NA
J: TRBJ1-5
V: TRBV5-1
length: 13
D: NA
DNA: TGCGCCAGCAGCTTGGACGTCGGTCAGCCCCAGCATTTT
CDR3: CASSLDVGQPQHF

size: few
J: TRBJ1-4
V: TRBV9
length: 17
D: NA
DNA: TGTGCCAGCAGCGTCGGAACCCCGGTCGGGTCCAGTGGAAAACTGTTTTTT
CDR3: CASSVGTPVGSSGKLFF

size: few
J: TRBJ2-1
V: TRBV20-1
length: 13
D: NA
DNA: TGCAGTGCCCCCCGGGACATTAGTAATGAGCAGTTCTTC
CDR3: CSAPRDISNEQFF

size: few
J: TRBJ1-5
V: TRBV18
length: 13
D: NA
DNA: TGTGCCAGCTCACCCGCCCCGGAGCAGCCCCAGCATTTT
CDR3: CASSPAPEQPQHF

size: few
J: TRBJ1-2
V: TRBV20-1
length: 18
D: NA
DNA: TGCAGTGCTAGTTCAGGGGCGAGGGTTCGGTCGTCTAACTATGGCTACACCTTC
CDR3: CSASSGARVRSSNYGYTF

size: NA
J: TRBJ2-1
V: TRBV7-8
length: 18
D: TRBD2
DNA: TGTGCCAGCAGCTTAGGTGTACTAGCGGGACTATCCTACAATGAGCAGTTCTTC
CDR3: CASSLGVLAGLSYNEQFF

size: few
J: TRBJ1-5
V: TRBV3-1
length: 16
D: NA
DNA: TGTGCCAGCAGATACCCCCAGGATTCGGGCAATCAGCCCCAGCATTTT
CDR3: CASRYPQDSGNQPQHF

size: many
J: TRBJ2-1
V: TRBV7-2
length: 18
D: TRBD2
DNA: TGTGCCAGCAGCCGGGGACTAGCGGGGCCAAGCTCCTACAATGAGCAGTTCTTC
CDR3: CASSRGLAGPSSYNEQFF

size: NA
J: TRBJ1-1
V: TRBV12-3/TRBV12-4
length: 13
D: NA
DNA: TGTGCCACCTCTACCCCCATGAACACTGAAGCTTTCTTT
CDR3: CATSTPMNTEAFF

size: few
J: TRBJ2-1
V: TRBV6-2/TRBV6-3
length: 11
D: NA
DNA: TGTGCCAGCAGTGAGGACAGTACGCAGTTCTTC
CDR3: CASSEDSTQFF

size: few
J: TRBJ2-1
V: TRBV12-3/TRBV12-4
length: 15
D: NA
DNA: TGTGCCAGCAGTTTTCAGATTAGCTCCTACAATGAGCAGTTCTTC
CDR3: CASSFQISSYNEQFF

size: NA
J: TRBJ2-7
V: TRBV7-2
length: 12
D: NA
DNA: TGTGCCAGCAGCTTAGTTGGTGTGGAGCAGTACTTC
CDR3: CASSLVGVEQYF

size: many
J: TRBJ2-3
V: TRBV11-1
length: 20
D: TRBD2
DNA: TGTGCCAGCAGCGCCGGGACTAGCGGGAGGGCCATTTTTAGCACAGATACGCAGTATTTT
CDR3: CASSAGTSGRAIFSTDTQYF

size: NA
J: TRBJ2-1
V: TRBV20-1
length: 15
D: TRBD1
DNA: TGCAGTGCTAGAATCGGGACAGGGCTTTACAATGAGCAGTTCTTC
CDR3: CSARIGTGLYNEQFF

size: few
J: TRBJ2-6
V: TRBV5-1
length: 15
D: NA
DNA: TGCGCCAGCAGCCCAGATGGGGCTGGGGCCAACGTCCTGACTTTC
CDR3: CASSPDGAGANVLTF

size: NA
J: TRBJ2-1
V: TRBV12-3/TRBV12-4
length: 13
D: TRBD2
DNA: TGTGCCAGCAGTTTTGGACTAGCTCAGGAGCAGTTCTTC
CDR3: CASSFGLAQEQFF

size: NA
J: TRBJ2-7
V: TRBV12-3/TRBV12-4
length: 15
D: NA
DNA: TGTGCCAGCAGTAGCCGGGCAGGGACGTCGGTCAAGCAGTACTTC
CDR3: CASSSRAGTSVKQYF

size: NA
J: TRBJ2-6
V: TRBV6-1
length: 18
D: TRBD1
DNA: TGTGCCAGCAGTCCGACCGGGACAGGGTTCCCTGGGGCCAACGTCCTGACTTTC
CDR3: CASSPTGTGFPGANVLTF

size: NA
J: TRBJ2-5
V: TRBV4-3
length: 13
D: NA
DNA: TGCGCCAGCAGCCAAGATTCAGGTGCGACCCAGTACTTC
CDR3: CASSQDSGATQYF

size: NA
J: TRBJ2-2
V: TRBV3-1
length: 17
D: NA
DNA: TGTGCCAGCAGCCAAGATGGGATGGCAGCGAACACCGGGGAGCTGTTTTTT
CDR3: CASSQDGMAANTGELFF

size: NA
J: TRBJ2-3
V: TRBV12-5
length: 15
D: TRBD2
DNA: TGTGCTAGTGCCCTAACGGGAGGGCCCCCAGATACGCAGTATTTT
CDR3: CASALTGGPPDTQYF

size: NA
J: TRBJ2-7
V: TRBV20-1
length: 13
D: TRBD1
DNA: TGCAGTGCAACGACAGGGTATCGCAACGAGCAGTACTTC
CDR3: CSATTGYRNEQYF

size: few
J: TRBJ2-6
V: TRBV19
length: 16
D: NA
DNA: TGTGCCAGTAGTACGGAAAGAACCTCTGGGGCCAACGTCCTGACTTTC
CDR3: CASSTERTSGANVLTF

size: many
J: TRBJ2-3
V: TRBV5-1
length: 15
D: NA
DNA: TGCGCCAGCAGCTCCGGGACCCCCGGCACAGATACGCAGTATTTT
CDR3: CASSSGTPGTDTQYF

size: NA
J: TRBJ2-5
V: TRBV7-2
length: 15
D: TRBD1
DNA: TGTGCCAGCAGCTTATGGCAGGGGGCCCAAGAGACCCAGTACTTC
CDR3: CASSLWQGAQETQYF

size: few
J: TRBJ2-3
V: TRBV10-3
length: 13
D: TRBD2
DNA: TGTGCCATCATGAGCGGGGGGACAGATACGCAGTATTTT
CDR3: CAIMSGGTDTQYF

size: many
J: TRBJ2-7
V: TRBV29-1
length: 13
D: TRBD1
DNA: TGCAGCGTTTCACAGGGGGCAGGTTTCGAGCAGTACTTC
CDR3: CSVSQGAGFEQYF

size: few
J: TRBJ2-5
V: TRBV19
length: 14
D: TRBD1
DNA: TGTGCCAGTAGTATAGATCAGGGGGCTGAGACCCAGTACTTC
CDR3: CASSIDQGAETQYF

size: NA
J: TRBJ2-1
V: TRBV5-1
length: 16
D: TRBD2
DNA: TGCGCCAGCAGCTTGGAGGCAAGCGGGAGGGCCCTTGAGCAGTTCTTC
CDR3: CASSLEASGRALEQFF

size: NA
J: TRBJ1-4
V: TRBV5-1
length: 15
D: NA
DNA: TGCGCCAGCAGCTTGGCGAGTCCCTCATCCGAAAAACTGTTTTTT
CDR3: CASSLASPSSEKLFF

size: NA
J: TRBJ2-5
V: TRBV29-1
length: 13
D: TRBD1
DNA: TGCAGCGCCATGGACAGGCTCCAAGAGACCCAGTACTTC
CDR3: CSAMDRLQETQYF

size: NA
J: TRBJ2-3
V: TRBV5-1
length: 13
D: NA
DNA: TGCGCCAGCAGGAGCGGGAGCACAGATACGCAGTATTTT
CDR3: CASRSGSTDTQYF

size: NA
J: TRBJ2-3
V: TRBV5-1
length: 18
D: NA
DNA: TGCGCCAGCAGCTTGGCCGGAGTTGGGACAACTCAAACAGATACGCAGTATTTT
CDR3: CASSLAGVGTTQTDTQYF

size: many
J: TRBJ1-2
V: TRBV2
length: 14
D: NA
DNA: TGTGCCAGCTCTGTCAGACAGGTTAACTATGGCTACACCTTC
CDR3: CASSVRQVNYGYTF

size: few
J: TRBJ2-1
V: TRBV19
length: 16
D: NA
DNA: TGTGCCAGTAGCCGCCAGGGGGGGAGATCCTACAATGAGCAGTTCTTC
CDR3: CASSRQGGRSYNEQFF